Sequencing of this TCR beta chain was carried out in a study of blood T cell repertoires in COVID-19. Study-level information: PBMCs, B-cell-depleted T cells, or T cells were the source of the cDNA or gDNA that made up the material.

The CDR3 is made up of 17 amino acids. Germline assignment: CDR1 KGHSH and CDR2 LQKENI. The V gene end was trimmed by 0 bases and the J gene end by 4 bases; junction bases not matched to a gene: 8. TCRdb keeps only in-frame clones here, not all; method: immunoSEQ multiplex PCR. The sample contains tens of thousands of clones, about nine tenths of which appear only once. This clone was observed once. The sequenced sample was peripheral blood. V is TRBV18 and J is TRBJ2-3; 9 bases are a match to TRBD2. The sequence came from a male donor with acute or convalescent COVID-19. This chain's CDR3 is CASSPPRGGAGADTQYF. The CDR3 DNA follows: TGTGCCAGCTCACCACCGCGCGGGGGGGCCGGGGCAGATACGCAGTATTTT.